This note documents a single T cell receptor beta chain sequence. What it binds is unknown. Measured with immunoSEQ multiplex PCR; TCRdb has only the in-frame clones, and not every one. Found here are about 1 million clones, about 70% of them singletons; the top ten hold about 1.5%. These data come from a study of shared clonotypes between healthy human individuals. Overall study results and limits: Lower generation probabilities were found for non-shared clonotypes than for those shared by all four donors.

The study drew its donors from healthy HIV-negative adults without recent acute infections or vaccinations. Germline V gene lookup returns CDR1 SGHDT and CDR2 YYEEEE. V lost 5 bases and J 0 bases, leaving 12 bases between the germline ends. This CDR3 has 15 amino acids. This TCR was recovered from a man aged 18-30 years in good health. Source material: memory CD4+ T cells sorted from blood. Subset defined: CD45RA-negative fraction. The V gene is TRBV5-6, the J gene TRBJ1-3, with D maybe TRBD1 (6 bases). This chain's CDR3 is CASSSGAISGNTIYF. The DNA of the CDR3 is TGTGCCAGCAGTTCGGGGGCTATCTCTGGAAACACCATATATTTT.